These 6 T cell receptor beta chains were sequenced from one sample in a study of siplizumab effects on memory and regulatory T cells. Assay used: immunoSEQ multiplex PCR; TCRdb lists only in-frame clones, some missing. The sample has 95,000 to 100,000 clones, about nine tenths seen once; the top ten hold about 11%. The sequencing input was non-Treg CD4+ T cells sorted from blood. Source of these receptors: a human donor in good health.

The chain employs TRBV30 and TRBJ2-6; D uncertain. Germline CDR1 is GTSNPN and CDR2 is SVGIG (reference sequence). The CDR3 is 17 residues long. V was pared by 0 bases and J by 0 bases, with 12 bases between. CDR3 region: CAWSVSFRGSGANVLTF. CDR3 coding DNA: TGTGCCTGGAGTGTATCTTTCAGAGGCTCTGGGGCCAACGTCCTGACTTTC.

The rearrangement uses TRBV9 and TRBJ2-7; 12 bases line up with TRBD2. J lost 2 bases, V lost 0 bases, and 0 bases had no gene match. The CDR3 length is 15 residues. In germline, CDR1 is SGDLS, CDR2 YYNGEE. For the CDR3, the DNA is TGTGCCAGCAGCGTAGGGACTAGCGGGACCTACGAGCAGTACTTC. Its translation is CASSVGTSGTYEQYF. Full variable domain (missing parts from reference TRBV9 and TRBJ2-7): DSGVTQTPKHLITATGQRVTLRCSPRSGDLSVYWYQQSLDQGLQFLIQYYNGEERAKGNILERFSAQQFPDLHSELNLSSLELGDSALYFCASSVGTSGTYEQYFGPGTRLTVT.

The chain recombines TRBV7-3 with TRBJ2-7; no clear D gene. Germline V gene sequence: CDR1 SGHTA, CDR2 FQGTGA. Trimming removed 5 bases at V and 1 base at J, with 12 bases between. The CDR3 sequence is 14 residues long. As DNA, the CDR3 is TGTGCCAGCAGCCCAACACGAAGTTCCTACGAGCAGTACTTC. It yields the protein CASSPTRSSYEQYF. Filled out from reference TRBV7-3 and TRBJ2-7, the complete variable domain reads GAGVSQTPSNKVTEKGKYVELRCDPISGHTALYWYRQSLGQGPEFLIYFQGTGAADDSGLPNDRFFAVRPEGSVSTLKIQRTERGDSAVYLCASSPTRSSYEQYFGPGTRLTVT.

The chain is built from TRBV28 and TRBJ2-1; D gene uncertain. Per germline, CDR1 MDHEN and CDR2 SYDVKM. The CDR3 extends over 15 amino acids. V shed 3 bases and J shed 10 bases, with 19 bases lying between them. CDR3 protein: CASSFLDRSTVEQFF. As DNA, the CDR3 is TGTGCCAGCAGTTTTCTTGACCGTAGTACAGTAGAGCAGTTCTTC.

This chain links TRBV6-5 with TRBJ2-1, with 14 bases lining up with TRBD2. From germline, CDR1 is MNHEY and CDR2 SVGAGI. The CDR3 runs to 15 residues. J was trimmed by 13 bases and V by 4 bases; bases with no gene match: 9. The CDR3 DNA follows: TGTGCCAGCAGTTCTCCAGGGACTAGCGGGAGATCTCAGTTCTTC. Translated, it gives CASSSPGTSGRSQFF.

The CDR3 sequence is CASSPTESWNTIYF. CDR3 nucleotides: TGTGCCAGCAGCCCAACCGAAAGTTGGAACACCATATATTTT. The chain recombines TRBV14 with TRBJ1-3; D unclear. Trimming removed 4 bases from V and 7 bases from J, with 14 bases in between. The CDR3 has 14 residues. Looked up from germline, CDR1 is SGHDN and CDR2 is FVKESK.